The source of this T cell receptor beta chain is a study of CD8 T cells in Susac syndrome. An input of about 0.45 to 1 ug of RNA was subjected to reverse transcription using random hexamers. Amplification of TCR beta CDR3 was carried out by immunoSEQ multiplex PCR, which covered 54 Vbeta and 13 Jbeta segments. TCRdb used MiXCR to reprocess the immunoSEQ multiplex PCR reads, holding one entry per CDR3 protein. The sample carries 350,000 to 550,000 distinct CDR3 sequences, more than 70% recorded once. The length of the CDR3 is 16 residues. CDR1 is MNHEY and CDR2 is SMNVEV in the germline V gene (reference sequence). Trimming cost V 7 bases and J 2 bases, with 19 bases left between them. This clonotype showed up just a few times.

The clonotype was recovered from a human donor with multiple sclerosis. The chain joins TRBV27 to TRBJ2-3; D perhaps matches TRBD1 (6 bases). The sample was CD8+ T cells from PBMCs. CDR3 bases: TGTGCCAGCACCGTCAACCGGGACACTAACACAGATACGCAGTATTTT. Translated, it gives CASTVNRDTNTDTQYF.